Each of the 9 T cell receptor beta chains below was sequenced from the same sample in a study of response to subunit inactivated influenza vaccine. A single record per CDR3 protein comes from TCRdb applying MiXCR to the RT-PCR reads. The sample includes around 650,000 distinct CDR3 sequences, approximately 14% seen only once; the top ten take around 10%. The material sequenced was PBMCs from blood, taken approximately 13 days after vaccination. Receptors originate from a man aged 50-60 years who received an inactivated influenza vaccine.

V is TRBV6-9 and J is TRBJ2-7; 11 nucleotides line up with TRBD1. The CDR3 has 16 amino acids. CDR1 MNHGY and CDR2 SVAAGI come from the germline V gene. V dropped 4 bases and J dropped 7; count of bases not matched to a gene: 12. CDR3 loop: CASSFKPRTGGCEQYF. The CDR3 DNA follows: TGTGCCAGCAGTTTCAAGCCAAGGACAGGGGGCTGTGAGCAGTACTTC.

The chain is built from TRBV7-8 and TRBJ2-5; the match to TRBD2 covers 8 bases. The V and J ends lost 1 base and 3 bases, in that order; junction bases with no gene match: 16. Germline V gene sequence: CDR1 SGHVS, CDR2 FQNEAQ. CDR3 length equals 19 residues. The CDR3 sequence is CASSLVRGRVRAGEETQYF. CDR3 coding DNA: TGTGCCAGCAGCTTAGTTCGCGGTCGTGTTCGAGCGGGAGAAGAGACCCAGTACTTC.

The rearrangement joins TRBV15 to TRBJ2-2; no definite D call. From germline, CDR1 is LNHNV and CDR2 YYDKDF (reference sequence). The CDR3 is made up of 12 amino acids. Trimming left V 6 bases short and J 6 bases short, with 8 bases between. CDR3 sequence (DNA): TGTGCCACCAGGGGTATCCCCGGGGAGCTGTTTTTT. Its translation is CATRGIPGELFF.

This clonotype has a handful of counts. The chain carries TRBV12-3 or TRBV12-4 and TRBJ2-7; D may correspond to TRBD1 or TRBD2 (5 bases each). The V end lost 7 bases, the J end lost 2 bases, and 12 bases lay between the germline ends. The CDR3 is 13 residues long. CDR3 sequence reads: CASNSGSTYEQYF. As DNA, the CDR3 is TGTGCCAGCAACTCAGGGAGTACCTACGAGCAGTACTTC.

V and J are TRBV11-2 and TRBJ2-3; unclear D gene. There are 14 residues in the CDR3. Germline CDR1 and CDR2: SGHAT and FQNNGV. V lost 5 bases and J lost 8, with 17 bases in between. The CDR3 nucleotides read TGTGCCAGCAGCATATTTAGACCTCCGGGTACGCAGTATTTT. Its translation: CASSIFRPPGTQYF.

The V gene is TRBV20-1, the J gene TRBJ2-1, with TRBD2 identical over 14 bases. The CDR3 has 16 residues. Germline V gene sequence: CDR1 DFQATT, CDR2 SNEGSKA (reference sequence). Germline trimming cut 4 bases from V and 2 bases from J; bases unmatched to any gene: 4. CDR3 loop: CSAIGLAGGPYNEQFF. The CDR3 nucleotides read TGCAGTGCTATAGGACTAGCGGGGGGCCCCTACAATGAGCAGTTCTTC.

The chain links TRBV5-6 to TRBJ2-7; D gene ambiguous. V was trimmed by 3 bases and J by 4 bases, leaving 8 bases between them. Germline V gene lookup returns CDR1 SGHDT and CDR2 YYEEEE. The CDR3 contains 12 residues. This chain's CDR3 is CASSSQDYEQYF. CDR3 coding DNA: TGTGCCAGCAGCTCCCAGGATTACGAGCAGTACTTC.

This clonotype came up a few times. The rearrangement joins TRBV20-1 to TRBJ2-5; D is unresolved. Deletions cut 5 bases from V and 0 bases from J, with 7 bases between. The CDR3 loop spans 12 amino acids. Germline V gene sequence: CDR1 DFQATT, CDR2 SNEGSKA (reference sequence). The chain's CDR3 is CSAGRYQETQYF. As DNA, the CDR3 is TGCAGTGCTGGACGGTACCAAGAGACCCAGTACTTC.

The table lists this clonotype with a few counts. The chain couples TRBV12-3 or TRBV12-4 to TRBJ2-1, with 9 bases matching TRBD1. The CDR3 is 15 residues long. V was clipped by 5 bases and J by 8 bases; unmatched bases: 10. The CDR3 spells CASSAPGTGRDEQFF. The CDR3 DNA reads as TGTGCCAGCAGTGCCCCCGGGACAGGGAGGGATGAGCAGTTCTTC.